This TCR beta chain was captured by sequencing in a study of regulatory T cells in long-lasting Graves disease. The CDR3 totals 14 residues. The germline gives CDR1 MNHEY, CDR2 SVGEGT. V shed 8 bases and J 5 bases; nucleotides not matched to a gene: 9. Worth noting for this clonotype: Its specificity is not known.

Whole-study findings and limits: TRBV28, TRBJ1-2 and TRBJ2-5 emerged as the favored segments in persistent disease. Comparison showed that persistent patients shared more public clonotypes (under 3,000) than new patients (over 950).

Time point given: newly diagnosed GD, antithyroid drugs for less than 3 months. RNA isolated from PBMCs was used to make the TCR library. Relying on iRepertoire HTBI primers and Arm-PCR of CDR3 regions, the team built TCR beta libraries. Each CDR3 protein is one row after TCRdb ran MiXCR on the multiplex PCR reads. This sample has about 370,000 distinct CDR3 sequences, with roughly a sixth found just once. This material consisted of peripheral blood mononuclear cells (PBMCs), taken at new diagnosis, from a patient treated with antithyroid drugs. This receptor was obtained from a female donor with Graves disease. This chain uses TRBV6-2 or TRBV6-3 with TRBJ2-7, with TRBD1 matching over 10 bases. The CDR3 loop is CASGPGQGINEQYF. CDR3 sequence (DNA): TGTGCCAGCGGACCGGGACAGGGGATCAACGAGCAGTACTTC.